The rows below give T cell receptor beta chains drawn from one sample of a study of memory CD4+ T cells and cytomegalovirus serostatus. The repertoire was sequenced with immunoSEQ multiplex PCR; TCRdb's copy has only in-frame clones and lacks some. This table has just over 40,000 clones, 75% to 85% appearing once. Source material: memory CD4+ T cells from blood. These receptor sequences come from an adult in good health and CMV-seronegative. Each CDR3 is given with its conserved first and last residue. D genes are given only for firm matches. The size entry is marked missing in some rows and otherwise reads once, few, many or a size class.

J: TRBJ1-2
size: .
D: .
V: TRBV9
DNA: TGTGCCAGCAGCAAGACAGCTAACTATGGCTACACCTTC
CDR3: CASSKTANYGYTF

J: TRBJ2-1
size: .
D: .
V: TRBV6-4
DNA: TGTGCCAGCAGTGATTGGAGGGATATTAAAGATGAGCAGTTCTTC
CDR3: CASSDWRDIKDEQFF

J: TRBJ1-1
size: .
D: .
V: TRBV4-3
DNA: TGCGCCAGCAGCCAAGTCGGTGTCACTGAAGCTTTCTTT
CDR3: CASSQVGVTEAFF

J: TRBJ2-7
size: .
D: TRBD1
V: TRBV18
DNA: TGTGCCAGCTCACCCGGGACAGGGTCGGGCGAGCAGTACTTC
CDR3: CASSPGTGSGEQYF

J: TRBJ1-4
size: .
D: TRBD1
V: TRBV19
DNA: TGTGCCAGTAGCGACAGGGAGAATGAAAAACTGTTTTTT
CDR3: CASSDRENEKLFF

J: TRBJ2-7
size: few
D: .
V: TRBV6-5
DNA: TGTGCCAGCAGTTACTCACCCCCAGGGGTCTACGAGCAGTACTTC
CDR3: CASSYSPPGVYEQYF

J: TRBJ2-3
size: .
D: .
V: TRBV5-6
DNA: TGTGCCAGCAGCTTAGGTCCTCGGAGCACAGATACGCAGTATTTT
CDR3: CASSLGPRSTDTQYF

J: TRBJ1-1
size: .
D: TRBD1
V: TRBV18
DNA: TGTGCCAGCTCACCACTTCCGGGACAGGGGGCAGGGAACACTGAAGCTTTCTTT
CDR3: CASSPLPGQGAGNTEAFF

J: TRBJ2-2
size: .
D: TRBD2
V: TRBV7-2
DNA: TGTGCCAGCAGGACTAGCGGGGCCTTCACCGGGGAGCTGTTTTTT
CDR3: CASRTSGAFTGELFF

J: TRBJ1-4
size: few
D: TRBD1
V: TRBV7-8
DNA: TGTGCCAGCAGGGGACAGCGGAATGAAAAACTGTTTTTT
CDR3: CASRGQRNEKLFF

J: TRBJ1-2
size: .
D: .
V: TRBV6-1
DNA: TGTGCCAGTTCCCTAACAGGTCTAGGAAGCTACACCTTC
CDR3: CASSLTGLGSYTF

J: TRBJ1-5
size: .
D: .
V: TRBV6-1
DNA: TGTGCCAGCAGTGATGGACCATTTAGCAATCAGCCCCAGCATTTT
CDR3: CASSDGPFSNQPQHF

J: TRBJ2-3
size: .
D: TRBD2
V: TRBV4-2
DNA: TGTGCCAGCTCTAACCTCGATCTGGCTAGCGGGGGGGGTACGCAGTATTTT
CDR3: CASSNLDLASGGGTQYF

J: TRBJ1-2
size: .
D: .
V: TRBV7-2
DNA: TGTGCCAGCAGCCCCCAAGGCATGGGTGGCTACACCTTC
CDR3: CASSPQGMGGYTF

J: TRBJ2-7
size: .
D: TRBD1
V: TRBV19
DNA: TGTGCCAGTAGTATGACACAGGGGGCGGGGTCCTACGAGCAGTACTTC
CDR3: CASSMTQGAGSYEQYF

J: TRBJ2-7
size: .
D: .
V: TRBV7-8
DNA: TGTGCCAGCAGCCAATCAGGCTTGGAACTCAGGAGCTCCTACGAGCAGTACTTC
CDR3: CASSQSGLELRSSYEQYF

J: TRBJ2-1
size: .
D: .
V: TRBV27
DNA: TGTGCCAGCAGTGACATCTTTAGGGGGGTTGAGCAGTTCTTC
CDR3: CASSDIFRGVEQFF

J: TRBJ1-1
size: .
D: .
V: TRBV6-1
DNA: TGTGCCAGCAGTCAAGTTCCGGCGAACACTGAAGCTTTCTTT
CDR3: CASSQVPANTEAFF

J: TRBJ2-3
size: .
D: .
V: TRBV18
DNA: TGTGCCAGCTCTCCCTACTCAGATACGCAGTATTTT
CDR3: CASSPYSDTQYF

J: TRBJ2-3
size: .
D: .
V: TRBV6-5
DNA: TGTGCAGGCCGCGTAAGCACAGATACGCAGTATTTT
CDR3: CAGRVSTDTQYF

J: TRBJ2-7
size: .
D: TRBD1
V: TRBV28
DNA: TGTGCCACTCGGGACAGGGATGCCTACGAGCAGTACTTC
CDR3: CATRDRDAYEQYF

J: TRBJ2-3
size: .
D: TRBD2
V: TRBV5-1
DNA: TGCGCCAGCAGCCTCTCTCTAGCGGGGGTCGCAGATACGCAGTATTTT
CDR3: CASSLSLAGVADTQYF